Following are 26 T cell receptor beta chains from one sample sequenced in a study of T cell repertoires in cytomegalovirus infection. Their antigens remain unidentified. Using its own MiXCR run on the reads, TCRdb lists one record per CDR3 protein. Of roughly 54,000 distinct CDR3 sequences listed, around 34% are singletons. The material sequenced was PBMCs, sequenced either directly or after in vitro stimulation (not recorded which). Receptors were obtained from a human donor in good health (CMV status not recorded). Some clones in this sample may be carry-over from other donors' samples.

This clonotype was seen a handful of times. The rearrangement uses TRBV2 and TRBJ2-5; D gene unclear. Germline values: CDR1 SNHLY, CDR2 FYNNEI. V was clipped by 8 bases and J by 4 bases, with 14 bases between them. This CDR3 has 13 amino acids. CDR3 sequence: CASHTFAAETQYF. The CDR3 nucleotides are TGTGCCAGCCACACCTTCGCTGCAGAGACCCAGTACTTC.

The rearrangement uses TRBV12-3 or TRBV12-4 and TRBJ2-7; possible D gene TRBD1, 6 bases. The CDR3 consists of 14 residues. The ends were cut back, 6 bases at V and 2 bases at J, with 14 bases in the middle. The CDR3 DNA reads as TGTGCCAGCAGGGGCCGGGACATGACCTACGAGCAGTACTTC. Protein: CASRGRDMTYEQYF.

The chain links TRBV28 to TRBJ2-5; possibly TRBD2 for D (6 bases). The CDR3 is 15 residues long. V lost 7 bases, J lost 6 bases, and 21 bases lay in between. Germline V CDR1 and CDR2: MDHEN, SYDVKM. DNA of the CDR3: TGTGCCAGCACCCCCGGCGGAGGGGTTGGAAAGACCCAGTACTTC. It translates to CASTPGGGVGKTQYF.

The chain joins TRBV4-1 to TRBJ2-1; either TRBD1 or TRBD2 may fit D (6 bases each). CDR1 and CDR2 from the germline V gene are MGHRA and YSYEKL. The CDR3 is 15 amino acids. The ends were cut back, 5 bases at V and 7 bases at J, with 18 bases in the middle. As DNA, the CDR3 is TGCGCCAGCAGCTCTCGAGAGGGGGGAACTAATGAGCAGTTCTTC. Amino acid sequence: CASSSREGGTNEQFF.

The chain couples TRBV5-1 to TRBJ2-5, with 10 positions matching TRBD2. The trim removed 4 bases at V and 2 bases at J, leaving 8 bases unmatched. Germline V gene data show CDR1 as SGHRS and CDR2 as YFSETQ. The CDR3 totals 16 residues. Here the CDR3 reads CASSPPLAGKQETQYF. CDR3 bases: TGCGCCAGCAGCCCCCCACTAGCGGGAAAACAAGAGACCCAGTACTTC.

The sample holds a few counts of this clonotype. V is TRBV20-1 and J is TRBJ1-2, with no clear D. Per the germline V gene, CDR1 is DFQATT and CDR2 is SNEGSKA (reference sequence). This CDR3 contains 12 residues. V lost 6 bases to trimming and J lost 2 bases, with 10 bases between them. CDR3 sequence (DNA): TGCAGTGCCACGGGAGCGAACTATGGCTACACCTTC. Its translation: CSATGANYGYTF.

The chain recombines TRBV6-8 with TRBJ2-7, with D unclear. The CDR3 covers 11 residues. Trimming shortened V by 4 bases and J by 7 bases, and 8 bases separated the two germline ends. Germline CDR1 is MNHGY and CDR2 is SAAAGT. The DNA of the CDR3 is TGTGCCAGCAGTTTTAGGACGGAGCAGTACTTC. This sequence encodes CASSFRTEQYF.

CDR3 residues: CASSLGRSDPFF. In DNA form, the CDR3 reads TGTGCCAGCAGTTTAGGCCGCTCAGACCCTTTCTTC. The rearrangement uses TRBV27 and TRBJ2-1; D ambiguous. V was shortened by 2 bases and J by 16 bases, with 15 bases between the two germline ends. This CDR3 is 12 amino acids long. Germline lookup yields CDR1 MNHEY and CDR2 SMNVEV (reference sequence).

This clonotype showed up just a few times. V and J are TRBV5-1 and TRBJ1-1, with D tentatively TRBD1 (5 bases). Trimming shortened V by 0 bases and J by 5 bases, and 11 bases separated the two germline ends. CDR1 and CDR2 from the germline V gene are SGHRS and YFSETQ. This CDR3 comprises 14 residues. The CDR3 spells CASSLEGVGTEAFF. DNA for the CDR3: TGCGCCAGCAGCTTGGAAGGGGTGGGAACTGAAGCTTTCTTT. The full variable domain, rest sourced from reference TRBV5-1 and TRBJ1-1, is KAGVTQTPRYLIKTRGQQVTLSCSPISGHRSVSWYQQTPGQGLQFLFEYFSETQRNKGNFPGRFSGRQFSNSRSEMNVSTLELGDSALYLCASSLEGVGTEAFFGQGTRLTVV.

This clonotype was detected a few times. The chain joins TRBV15 to TRBJ2-7, with D unresolved. Trimming stripped 3 bases from V and 0 bases from J, with 12 bases between. The length of the CDR3 is 15 residues. The germline V gene encodes CDR1 LNHNV and CDR2 YYDKDF (reference sequence). The CDR3 DNA is TGTGCCACCAGCAGGGGATCGCAGAGCTCCTACGAGCAGTACTTC. Protein product: CATSRGSQSSYEQYF.

Many counts were recorded for this clonotype. V is TRBV7-2 and J is TRBJ1-2; maybe TRBD1 (5 bases). Trimming took 5 bases from V and 3 from J, leaving 16 bases between them. Germline loops: CDR1 SGHTA, CDR2 FQGNSA. CDR3 length equals 15 residues. The CDR3 DNA reads TGTGCCAGCAGCCGCCTTCTCCGGGGCGACTATGGCTACACCTTC. Its translation: CASSRLLRGDYGYTF.

This clonotype was counted between two and nine times. The chain has TRBV7-8 and TRBJ2-3; D is unresolved. CDR1 and CDR2 (germline): SGHVS, FQNEAQ. V was clipped by 5 bases and J by 6 bases, with 9 bases between them. The CDR3 loop spans 12 amino acids. CDR3 protein: CASSRVADTQYF. CDR3 in DNA: TGTGCCAGCAGCCGGGTGGCCGATACGCAGTATTTT.

The chain couples TRBV19 to TRBJ2-1; 7 bases are shared with TRBD1. The CDR3 contains 15 residues. V was clipped by 5 bases and J by 7 bases; unmatched bases: 11. The germline CDR1 and CDR2 sequences are LNHDA and SQIVND (reference sequence). DNA of the CDR3: TGTGCCAGTAGTGAAGACAGGGTCCCCATTAATGAGCAGTTCTTC. It translates to CASSEDRVPINEQFF. Drawing the rest from reference TRBV19 and TRBJ2-1, the complete variable domain is DGGITQSPKYLFRKEGQNVTLSCEQNLNHDAMYWYRQDPGQGLRLIYYSQIVNDFQKGDIAEGYSVSREKKESFPLTVTSAQKNPTAFYLCASSEDRVPINEQFFGPGTRLTVL.

This chain uses TRBV12-3 or TRBV12-4 with TRBJ1-4; 9 positions match TRBD1. The length of the CDR3 is 14 residues. Trimming cost V 5 bases and J 4 bases; bases outside gene matches: 2. The CDR3 loop reads CASSETGGNEKLFF. CDR3 DNA: TGTGCCAGCAGTGAGACAGGGGGTAATGAAAAACTGTTTTTT.

The V and J genes are TRBV30 and TRBJ2-6, with D possibly matching TRBD1 (7 bases). Germline V lookup: CDR1 GTSNPN, CDR2 SVGIG (reference sequence). The CDR3 consists of 21 residues. V lost 4 bases and J lost 0, with 28 bases in between. The CDR3 nucleotides are TGTGCCTGGACCGCGGACGCCATCAAAACAGGGGACTTCTCTGGGGCCAACGTCCTGACTTTC. Encoded protein: CAWTADAIKTGDFSGANVLTF. Full variable domain (remainder filled in from reference TRBV30 and TRBJ2-6): SQTIHQWPATLVQPVGSPLSLECTVEGTSNPNLYWYRQAAGRGLQLLFYSVGIGQISSEVPQNLSASRPQDRQFILSSKKLLLSDSGFYLCAWTADAIKTGDFSGANVLTFGAGSRLTVL.

The rearrangement links TRBV11-2 to TRBJ1-2, with a possible D match to TRBD1 (6 bases). The CDR3 consists of 15 residues. Per the germline V gene, CDR1 is SGHAT and CDR2 is FQNNGV. Trimming took 6 bases from V and 8 from J, leaving 22 bases between them. Here the CDR3 reads CASRPSARGARGYTF. In DNA form, the CDR3 reads TGTGCCAGCAGACCTAGCGCCAGGGGCGCGAGGGGCTACACCTTC.

A few counts support this clonotype. As DNA, the CDR3 is TGTGCCAGCAGCTTGGGACAGGGTCCAATAATGCAGTTCTTC. Translation: CASSLGQGPIMQFF. This chain uses TRBV11-2 with TRBJ2-1; 9 nucleotides line up with TRBD1. Looked up from germline, CDR1 is SGHAT and CDR2 is FQNNGV. V gave up 3 bases and J gave up 12 bases; unmatched junction bases: 9. The CDR3 totals 14 residues.

V is TRBV15 and J is TRBJ2-4; D is perhaps TRBD1 (5 bases). Looked up from germline, CDR1 is LNHNV and CDR2 is YYDKDF (reference sequence). The CDR3 spans 15 residues. Between the trimmed V and J ends, which lost 8 bases and 1 base, there was a span of 15 bases. The DNA of the CDR3 is TGTGCCACCGCACGTGATCCAGGGGCCAAAAACATTCAGTACTTC. Protein sequence: CATARDPGAKNIQYF.

The chain employs TRBV24-1 and TRBJ1-2; D gene ambiguous. CDR3 length equals 11 residues. The germline gives CDR1 KGHDR, CDR2 SFDVKD. V was trimmed by 9 bases and J by 5 bases, leaving 9 bases between them. CDR3 protein: CATAAEYGYTF. The CDR3 DNA is TGTGCCACCGCGGCGGAATATGGCTACACCTTC.

The chain recombines TRBV12-3 or TRBV12-4 with TRBJ2-2; D remains ambiguous. The CDR3 consists of 13 residues. With 2 bases removed from V and 5 bases from J, the gap between germline ends came to 6 bases. The CDR3 region has the DNA TGTGCCAGCAGTTTATACGAGACCGGGGAGCTGTTTTTT. This sequence encodes CASSLYETGELFF.

CDR3: CASSEGAVNQPQHF. DNA of the CDR3: TGTGCCAGCAGTGAAGGCGCAGTTAATCAGCCCCAGCATTTT. V is TRBV6-1 and J is TRBJ1-5, with D unclear. The V gene's germline CDR1 is MNHNS and CDR2 SASEGT. Trimming pared 1 base from V and 4 bases from J, leaving 8 bases between. The CDR3 loop spans 14 amino acids.

The chain uses TRBV27 and TRBJ2-6; D is ambiguous. This CDR3 contains 15 residues. Trimming left V 5 bases short and J 0 bases short, with 8 bases between. Germline V gene lookup returns CDR1 MNHEY and CDR2 SMNVEV (reference sequence). CDR3 bases: TGTGCCAGCAGTCTAATCACCTCTGGGGCCAACGTCCTGACTTTC. Its translation: CASSLITSGANVLTF.

V gene TRBV15 combines with J gene TRBJ2-7; weak D call: TRBD1 (5 bases). The CDR3 contains 14 residues. The V end lost 5 bases, the J end lost 3 bases, and 14 bases lay between the germline ends. Germline V lookup: CDR1 LNHNV, CDR2 YYDKDF (reference sequence). CDR3 in amino acids: CATSRGDSNYEQYF. DNA of the CDR3: TGTGCCACCAGCCGAGGAGACAGTAACTACGAGCAGTACTTC.

This clonotype turned up a few times. The chain combines TRBV7-9 with TRBJ1-2, with D perhaps TRBD1 (6 bases). The CDR3 contains 17 residues. Germline loops: CDR1 SEHNR, CDR2 FQNEAQ (reference sequence). V was pared by 5 bases and J by 1 base, with 20 bases between. CDR3: CASSRGTDRKDNYGYTF. CDR3 DNA sequence: TGTGCCAGCAGCCGAGGAACCGACAGGAAAGATAACTATGGCTACACCTTC.

This clonotype was found many times. The V and J genes are TRBV7-6 and TRBJ2-7; weak D call: TRBD2 (6 bases). Trimming shortened V by 5 bases and J by 3 bases, and 11 bases separated the two germline ends. Per the germline V gene, CDR1 is SGHVS and CDR2 is FNYEAQ. The CDR3 totals 13 residues. The CDR3 loop is CASSQSGDYEQYF. In DNA, the CDR3 is TGTGCCAGCAGCCAATCGGGGGACTACGAGCAGTACTTC.

This clonotype was seen a handful of times. V is TRBV7-2 and J is TRBJ1-4, with 8 bases matching TRBD1. The CDR3 runs 15 residues. The V and J ends lost 2 bases and 10 bases, in that order; junction bases with no gene match: 9. Germline CDR1 reads SGHTA; CDR2 reads FQGNSA. The CDR3 protein is CASSLTPGGAAKLFF. The CDR3 nucleotides are TGTGCCAGCAGCTTAACCCCAGGGGGCGCGGCAAAACTGTTTTTT.